The sample holds many counts of the clone carrying this T cell receptor (beta chain). The data originate from a study of metastatic and nonmetastatic thyroid tumors. The wider study: For malignant and benign thyroid patients, tumor or nodule tissue and blood were the sources whose repertoires were compared.

This CDR3 is built from 16 residues. V shed 0 bases and J shed 2 bases, with 14 bases lying between them. Germline CDR1 and CDR2: SGHVS and FQNEAQ. Per the authors' pipeline: A classifier for distant metastasis in papillary thyroid cancer was constructed using CDR3 differences observed across clinicopathological groups. TCRdb reanalyzed the PCR reads via MiXCR. The V and J calls here are based on TCRdb, not the publication. The sample yields tens of thousands of clones, under 25% seen once. Until they underwent thyroid surgery, no patient had received any treatment. The sample taken for sequencing was blood. The chain uses TRBV7-8 and TRBJ2-7; D remains ambiguous. The TCR was taken from a female donor with papillary thyroid cancer or a benign thyroid nodule (not recorded which). Some clones in this sample may be carry-over from other donors' samples. The CDR3 region has the DNA TGTGCCAGCAGCTTAGCGATTGAGCCCCTTACCTACGAGCAGTACTTC. This gives the protein CASSLAIEPLTYEQYF.